The rows below give T cell receptor beta chains drawn from one sample of a study of blood T cells in healthy people across ages. TCRdb called the 5' RACE reads again in MiXCR, with one record for every CDR3 protein. The sample lists over 1,500,000 distinct CDR3 sequences; about two fifths were seen once. Sequencing was done on a sample of blood. These receptors were collected from a human donor in good health. The CDR3 runs from the conserved cysteine through the conserved F or W. D genes are given only for firm matches.

CDR3 protein: CASNVMESYEQYF
J gene: TRBJ2-7
D gene: NA
V gene: TRBV9

CDR3 protein: CASSFGTSRPNEQFF
J gene: TRBJ2-1
D gene: TRBD2
V gene: TRBV7-3

CDR3 protein: CASSPRTGTEAFF
J gene: TRBJ1-1
D gene: NA
V gene: TRBV7-6

CDR3 protein: CATSSGREGWVEGYTF
J gene: TRBJ1-2
D gene: NA
V gene: TRBV15

CDR3 protein: CASSLTRGGKETQYF
J gene: TRBJ2-5
D gene: TRBD2
V gene: TRBV6-6

CDR3 protein: CASSQDEQKFYGYTF
J gene: TRBJ1-2
D gene: NA
V gene: TRBV4-3

CDR3 protein: CASSFLAGTYQETQYF
J gene: TRBJ2-5
D gene: TRBD2
V gene: TRBV6-5

CDR3 protein: CASSLQGDWGGYTF
J gene: TRBJ1-2
D gene: TRBD1
V gene: TRBV27

CDR3 protein: CASSLTRTGELFF
J gene: TRBJ2-2
D gene: NA
V gene: TRBV7-7

CDR3 protein: CASTLDSGANVLTF
J gene: TRBJ2-6
D gene: NA
V gene: TRBV5-1

CDR3 protein: CAIRALGNTGELFF
J gene: TRBJ2-2
D gene: NA
V gene: TRBV10-3

CDR3 protein: CASSYRGGDEKLFF
J gene: TRBJ1-4
D gene: NA
V gene: TRBV6-6

CDR3 protein: CASSQARSLVVNSYNEQFF
J gene: TRBJ2-1
D gene: NA
V gene: TRBV4-2

CDR3 protein: CASSEEGDSNNEQFF
J gene: TRBJ2-1
D gene: NA
V gene: TRBV6-4

CDR3 protein: CSVEVSGGHYEQYF
J gene: TRBJ2-7
D gene: TRBD2
V gene: TRBV29-1

CDR3 protein: CASSLFPGHEVLYYEQYF
J gene: TRBJ2-7
D gene: NA
V gene: TRBV5-1

CDR3 protein: CASSSLAGGNEQFF
J gene: TRBJ2-1
D gene: TRBD2
V gene: TRBV7-2

CDR3 protein: CSAVSGGAKDEQFF
J gene: TRBJ2-1
D gene: TRBD2
V gene: TRBV20-1

CDR3 protein: CASSYAQGNYGYTF
J gene: TRBJ1-2
D gene: NA
V gene: TRBV6-5

CDR3 protein: CASALDGQETQYF
J gene: TRBJ2-5
D gene: NA
V gene: TRBV4-1

CDR3 protein: CASSYAERGSDTQYF
J gene: TRBJ2-3
D gene: NA
V gene: TRBV6-6

CDR3 protein: CASSPLTGVNEAFF
J gene: TRBJ1-1
D gene: TRBD1
V gene: TRBV18

CDR3 protein: CASSRQQGAYQPQHF
J gene: TRBJ1-5
D gene: TRBD1
V gene: TRBV7-2

CDR3 protein: CASTQEESYNSPLHF
J gene: TRBJ1-6
D gene: NA
V gene: TRBV7-9

CDR3 protein: CASSLAEGMNTEAFF
J gene: TRBJ1-1
D gene: NA
V gene: TRBV5-1

CDR3 protein: CASRSGYNTEAFF
J gene: TRBJ1-1
D gene: NA
V gene: TRBV13

CDR3 protein: CASSSDGTANSPLHF
J gene: TRBJ1-6
D gene: NA
V gene: TRBV5-1

CDR3 protein: CASSLGPGIPIGYTF
J gene: TRBJ1-2
D gene: NA
V gene: TRBV27

CDR3 protein: CSARAEGGPGETQYF
J gene: TRBJ2-5
D gene: NA
V gene: TRBV20-1

CDR3 protein: CANSFVEGEEQFF
J gene: TRBJ2-1
D gene: NA
V gene: TRBV5-6

CDR3 protein: CASSIETSSYNEQFF
J gene: TRBJ2-1
D gene: NA
V gene: TRBV3-1

CDR3 protein: CASSRDRLASGANVLTF
J gene: TRBJ2-6
D gene: TRBD1
V gene: TRBV7-2

CDR3 protein: CASSEYILPPDTQYF
J gene: TRBJ2-3
D gene: NA
V gene: TRBV25-1

CDR3 protein: CASSSTGLGTTNEKLFF
J gene: TRBJ1-4
D gene: NA
V gene: TRBV28

CDR3 protein: CSARHYPSSYNEQFF
J gene: TRBJ2-1
D gene: NA
V gene: TRBV20-1

CDR3 protein: CASSLGLAEYNEQFF
J gene: TRBJ2-1
D gene: TRBD2
V gene: TRBV13

CDR3 protein: CASSRRAVGYGYTF
J gene: TRBJ1-2
D gene: NA
V gene: TRBV7-8

CDR3 protein: CSASGTQEKLFF
J gene: TRBJ1-4
D gene: NA
V gene: TRBV29-1

CDR3 protein: CASSGGAPASYNEQFF
J gene: TRBJ2-1
D gene: NA
V gene: TRBV27

CDR3 protein: CASSPRTENYEQYF
J gene: TRBJ2-7
D gene: NA
V gene: TRBV5-1

CDR3 protein: CASSETQGQYYEQYF
J gene: NA
D gene: NA
V gene: TRBV2

CDR3 protein: CASSPGQEVDTQYF
J gene: TRBJ2-3
D gene: TRBD1
V gene: TRBV5-1

CDR3 protein: CASSQERGTGIGYTF
J gene: TRBJ1-2
D gene: TRBD1
V gene: TRBV4-3

CDR3 protein: CASSSLTLGKETQYF
J gene: TRBJ2-5
D gene: NA
V gene: TRBV6-5

CDR3 protein: CASSYAIAGGSTDTQYF
J gene: TRBJ2-3
D gene: TRBD2
V gene: TRBV6-6

CDR3 protein: CSVSLTGGDTQYF
J gene: TRBJ2-3
D gene: NA
V gene: TRBV29-1

CDR3 protein: CASSPAGNSYNEQFF
J gene: TRBJ2-1
D gene: NA
V gene: TRBV13

CDR3 protein: CASSVSSGQGFGYTF
J gene: TRBJ1-2
D gene: TRBD1
V gene: TRBV19

CDR3 protein: CASSEVWAGYNEQYF
J gene: TRBJ2-4
D gene: NA
V gene: TRBV2

CDR3 protein: CASSEQGGGTDTQYF
J gene: TRBJ2-3
D gene: TRBD1
V gene: TRBV6-4

CDR3 protein: CASSLDTAEAFF
J gene: TRBJ1-1
D gene: NA
V gene: TRBV7-2

CDR3 protein: CASRPGTGIDSPLHF
J gene: TRBJ1-6
D gene: TRBD1
V gene: TRBV6-2/TRBV6-3

CDR3 protein: CASSFPQGNQPQHF
J gene: TRBJ1-5
D gene: NA
V gene: TRBV12-3/TRBV12-4